This T cell receptor beta chain was captured by sequencing in a study of shared clonotypes between healthy human individuals. Notes on the study in general: Several donors showed sharing of about 4.6% of naive CD4 clonotypes.

Donors, healthy HIV-negative adults, lacked recent acute infections or vaccinations. Germline V lookup: CDR1 GTSNPN, CDR2 SVGIG (reference sequence). V lost 2 bases and J lost 7, with 9 bases in between. The CDR3 has 13 amino acids. The count of this clone is one. The antigen is undetermined. Clones were sequenced by immunoSEQ multiplex PCR, and TCRdb holds only the in-frame ones, with some missing. The table includes 2 million to 2.5 million clones, around 90% detected once. Sequencing was done on a sample of naive CD4+ T cells from PBMCs. Specified subset: CD45RA+ positively selected. This chain joins TRBV30 and TRBJ1-6, with TRBD1 as a possible D gene (6 bases). This TCR was recovered from a young man in good health. Some clones in this sample may be carry-over from other donors' samples. CDR3 sequence (DNA): TGTGCCTGGAGTCAAGGACAGAATTCACCCCTCCACTTT. Its protein product is CAWSQGQNSPLHF.